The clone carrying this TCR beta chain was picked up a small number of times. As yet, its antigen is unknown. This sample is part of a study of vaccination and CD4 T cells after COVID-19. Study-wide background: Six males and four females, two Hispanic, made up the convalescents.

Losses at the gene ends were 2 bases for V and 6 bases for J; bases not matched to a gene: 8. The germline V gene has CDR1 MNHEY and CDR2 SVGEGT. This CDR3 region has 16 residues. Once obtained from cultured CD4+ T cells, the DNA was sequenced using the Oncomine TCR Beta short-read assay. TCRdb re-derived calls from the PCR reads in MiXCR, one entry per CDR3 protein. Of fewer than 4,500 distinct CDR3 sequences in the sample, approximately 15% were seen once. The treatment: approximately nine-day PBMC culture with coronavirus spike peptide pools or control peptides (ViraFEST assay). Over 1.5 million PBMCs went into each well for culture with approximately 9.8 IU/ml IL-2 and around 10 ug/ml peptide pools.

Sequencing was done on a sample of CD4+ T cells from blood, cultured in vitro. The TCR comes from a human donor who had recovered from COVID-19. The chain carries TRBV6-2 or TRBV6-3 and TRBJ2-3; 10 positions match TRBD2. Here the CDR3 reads CASSYPSLAGVDTQYF. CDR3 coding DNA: TGTGCCAGCAGTTACCCCTCCCTAGCGGGGGTGGATACGCAGTATTTT.